The clone carrying this T cell receptor (beta chain) was detected a few times. This entry is derived from a study of blood T cells in healthy people across ages. Primed by a sample-barcoded 5' primer and a J-beta primer mix, a second PCR proceeded for 7 to 11 cycles. The authors tagged each cDNA molecule using a template-switch adaptor with 12 random nucleotides. TCRdb itself ran the 5' RACE reads through MiXCR, one entry per CDR3 protein. The sample lists some 1 million distinct CDR3 sequences; 40% to 55% were seen once. This CDR3 spans 15 amino acids. CDR1 and CDR2 (germline): ENHRY, SYGVKD. V was shortened by 7 bases and J by 6 bases, with 22 bases between the two germline ends.

The chain recombines TRBV10-3 with TRBJ2-7; D assignment may be TRBD1 or TRBD2 (5 bases each). The TCR sequence derives from a woman aged 60-70 years in good health. Sequenced input: blood. CDR3 in amino acids: CAITPRDPNFSEQYF. In DNA form, the CDR3 reads TGTGCCATCACTCCCCGGGACCCAAACTTTAGCGAGCAGTACTTC.